This TCR beta chain was documented in a study of cytomegalovirus exposure and HLA in healthy donors. Remarks on this clone: Its antigen is not identified.

Assay used: immunoSEQ multiplex PCR; TCRdb lists only in-frame clones, some missing. The data show some 340,000 clones, about 90% seen once. Study conclusions and caveats: Among TCR beta chains, those listed as cytomegalovirus-associated numbered about 160. Reported performance of the classifier showed diagnosis of cytomegalovirus status with high specificity and sensitivity. While the bulk of TCR sequences proved rare, some public TCRs turned up in many donors.

Donors were drawn from the roughly 130-subject validation cohort, separate from the roughly 700-subject first cohort. The germline CDR1 and CDR2 sequences are MNHNS and SASEGT. The CDR3 loop spans 13 amino acids. Trimming stripped 3 bases from V and 9 bases from J, with 12 bases between. The material sequenced was PBMCs. This clonotype originated in a young woman in good health and CMV-seropositive. The rearrangement uses TRBV6-1 and TRBJ1-5; no definite D call. The CDR3 is CASSDGNLRPQHF. In DNA form, the CDR3 reads TGTGCCAGCAGTGACGGCAACCTGAGGCCCCAGCATTTT.